This TCR beta chain was identified during a study of blood T cell repertoires in COVID-19. In the study overall: T cells, B-cell-depleted T cells, or PBMCs supplied cDNA or gDNA.

The Seattle patients, enrolled during active infection, were followed longitudinally. Authors' data handling: Estimates of nucleated cell counts were drawn from the amplification of reference gene primers. The assay was immunoSEQ multiplex PCR, and TCRdb's table has in-frame clones only and misses some. V, J and clone size were drawn from that table, and D and trimming were deduced from the DNA. Of 100,000 to 150,000 clones listed, around nine tenths were seen once; the top ten hold around 2.1%. V lost 5 bases and J lost 1; bases outside the gene matches: 14. This CDR3 is built from 18 residues. The germline CDR1 and CDR2 sequences are LNHDA and SQIVND (reference sequence).

Sequenced sample: peripheral blood. This chain connects TRBV19 to TRBJ1-1; 9 positions match TRBD1. This TCR was recovered from a man in his fifties or sixties with COVID-19, enrolled during active disease. CDR3 DNA: TGTGCCAGTAGTGCCGGGACAGGGCGGGGGAGAGGGAACACTGAAGCTTTCTTT. Amino acid sequence: CASSAGTGRGRGNTEAFF.